A selection of T cell receptor beta chains follows, all from one sample in a study of T-cell reconstitution after alpha-beta-depleted transplantation in children. MiXCR, applied by TCRdb to the PCR reads, yields one record per CDR3 protein. The repertoire holds 190,000 or so distinct CDR3 sequences, with 13% to 15% as singletons. The sequencing here drew on PBMCs from the stem cell graft donor, taken from the stem cell graft. These receptors all come from a human donor who donated a stem cell graft to a child with acute lymphoblastic leukemia. CDR3s include the opening cysteine and the closing phenylalanine or tryptophan. A D gene is named only where the DNA matches it firmly. Expanded clones get a size class; other rows say once, few or many, or leave the size out.

J | D | V | size | DNA | CDR3
TRBJ2-3 | NA | TRBV20-1 | NA | TGCAGTGCTAGAGAGGCGGCTAGCGGCACAGATACGCAGTATTTT | CSAREAASGTDTQYF
TRBJ1-1 | NA | TRBV10-3 | many | TGTGCCATCAGTGAGTTGGACAGTTTGAACACTGAAGCTTTCTTT | CAISELDSLNTEAFF
TRBJ2-1 | TRBD2 | TRBV12-3/TRBV12-4 | NA | TGTGCCAGCAGTTTAGACAGACTAGCGGGAGTTTCCTACAATGAGCAGTTCTTC | CASSLDRLAGVSYNEQFF
TRBJ1-1 | TRBD1 | TRBV7-8 | few | TGTGCCAGCACCGTCGGACAGGGAACCACTGAAGCTTTCTTT | CASTVGQGTTEAFF
TRBJ2-3 | NA | TRBV5-5 | many | TGTGCCAGCAGCTTGACGAAGGGGACAGATACGCAGTATTTT | CASSLTKGTDTQYF
TRBJ1-2 | NA | TRBV6-5 | NA | TGTGCCAGCAGTGGATATTATGGCTACACCTTC | CASSGYYGYTF
TRBJ1-6 | NA | TRBV12-3/TRBV12-4 | many | TGTGCCAGCAGCGAATCTAATTCACCCCTCCACTTT | CASSESNSPLHF
TRBJ2-4 | NA | TRBV12-3/TRBV12-4 | many | TGTGCCAGCACCCCGGCAGGGCTCAAAAACATTCAGTACTTC | CASTPAGLKNIQYF
TRBJ2-7 | NA | TRBV12-3/TRBV12-4 | many | TGTGCCAGCAGTTTCAACAGTTACTCCTACGAGCAGTACTTC | CASSFNSYSYEQYF
TRBJ2-4 | TRBD2 | TRBV20-1 | few | TGCAGTGCTAGAGATCTTGAGCGGGAGAAGGTCATTCAGTACTTC | CSARDLEREKVIQYF
TRBJ2-1 | NA | TRBV29-1 | many | TGCAGCGTTGCGACTAGCTCCTACAATGAGCAGTTCTTC | CSVATSSYNEQFF
TRBJ2-3 | TRBD2 | TRBV20-1 | many | TGCAGTGCTACCGCGGTTGGCGGGAGTGACTCAGATACGCAGTATTTT | CSATAVGGSDSDTQYF
TRBJ1-2 | NA | TRBV5-1 | many | TGCGCCAGCAGCCCAGCGGAGCTTAACTATGGCTACACCTTC | CASSPAELNYGYTF
TRBJ1-6 | TRBD1 | TRBV20-1 | many | TGCAGTGCTTATGACAGGGTTCGTTCCTATAATTCACCCCTCCACTTT | CSAYDRVRSYNSPLHF
TRBJ2-1 | NA | TRBV5-1 | many | TGCGCCAGCAGCTTGGCCGAGGGCGGCTACAATGAGCAGTTCTTC | CASSLAEGGYNEQFF
TRBJ1-1 | NA | TRBV29-1 | many | TGCAGCGTTGGACCGGACAATTCGAACACTGAAGCTTTCTTT | CSVGPDNSNTEAFF
TRBJ2-1 | NA | TRBV10-3 | many | TGTGCCATCGGGAGGACGACCTACAATGAGCAGTTCTTC | CAIGRTTYNEQFF
TRBJ2-2 | NA | TRBV5-1 | few | TGCGCCAGCAGCTATCGGGAGCCCACCGGGGAGCTGTTTTTT | CASSYREPTGELFF
TRBJ2-1 | TRBD2 | TRBV12-3/TRBV12-4 | many | TGTGCCAGCAGTTATAGCGGGGCTTCCTACAATGAGCAGTTCTTC | CASSYSGASYNEQFF
TRBJ2-6 | NA | TRBV7-9 | many | TGTGCCAGCATCCTACAGGGCCTTATGTCTGGGGCCAACGTCCTGACTTTC | CASILQGLMSGANVLTF
TRBJ2-7 | TRBD2 | TRBV5-4 | NA | TGTGCCAGCAGCCCGGGACTAGCGGGAGGAGGCGAGCAGTACTTC | CASSPGLAGGGEQYF
TRBJ1-2 | NA | TRBV30 | NA | TGTGCCTGCCCCGGAGGGGACAACTATGGCTACACCTTC | CACPGGDNYGYTF
TRBJ2-7 | TRBD1 | TRBV2 | NA | TGTGCCAGCAGAGGGGACAGGGTTACCCACGAGCAGTACTTC | CASRGDRVTHEQYF